A selection of T cell receptor beta chains follows, all from one sample in a study of cytomegalovirus exposure and HLA in healthy donors. The table came from immunoSEQ multiplex PCR; TCRdb's copy has only in-frame clones and leaves some out. The top ten clones hold about 9.4% of a sample with 85,000 to 90,000 clones, roughly 80% of them seen once. What was sequenced was PBMCs. The receptors stem from a man aged 30-40 years in good health and CMV-seropositive. CDR3s include the opening cysteine and the closing phenylalanine or tryptophan.

v_call: TRBV7-9; cdr3_aa: CASSLYQEVEQYF
v_call: TRBV27; cdr3_aa: CASTPRRGVEQFF
v_call: TRBV4-2; cdr3_aa: CASSHSTRGYGSPLHF
v_call: TRBV5-1; cdr3_aa: CASSLVLRAGTGELFF
v_call: TRBV18; cdr3_aa: CASSPPSGQREKQYF
v_call: TRBV5-8; cdr3_aa: CASEAPGPNSPLHF
v_call: TRBV6-5; cdr3_aa: CASSFGSNQPQHF
v_call: TRBV5-1; cdr3_aa: CASSLRGLPNEETQYF
v_call: TRBV19; cdr3_aa: CASSPTGGAVYDGYTF
v_call: TRBV30; cdr3_aa: CAWSFGQGLGDTQYF
v_call: TRBV18; cdr3_aa: CARFRKNIQYF
v_call: TRBV7-3; cdr3_aa: CASSVRDFAYEQYF
v_call: TRBV5-6; cdr3_aa: CASTRGQGKYNEQFF
v_call: TRBV14; cdr3_aa: CASSQYPLGRGHGYTF
v_call: TRBV27; cdr3_aa: CASSSPYRGGQYF
v_call: TRBV5-6; cdr3_aa: CASSLKFRVNYGYTF
v_call: TRBV9; cdr3_aa: CASSAEVGSYEQYF
v_call: TRBV5-1; cdr3_aa: CASSLARAAQETQYF
v_call: TRBV10-3; cdr3_aa: CAISESGQVGELFF
v_call: TRBV6-5; cdr3_aa: CASSYPRQGGTGELFF